The source of this TCR beta chain is a study of blood T cells in healthy people across ages. The authors ran a second PCR of roughly 6 to 12 cycles using a sample-barcoded 5' primer and a J-beta primer mix. TCRdb called the 5' RACE reads again in MiXCR, with one record for every CDR3 protein. The sample lists 1.5 million or so distinct CDR3 sequences, around 39% seen once, with under 8% in the top ten. V lost 7 bases to trimming and J lost 3 bases; unmatched junction nucleotides: 18. The length of the CDR3 is 17 residues. Germline lookup yields CDR1 SQVTM and CDR2 ANQGSEA. The TCR was taken from a woman between 18 and 30 years old in good health. The chain has TRBV29-1 and TRBJ2-1; 7 bases line up with TRBD1. Source material: blood. CDR3: CSAEPTGDLQHYNEQFF. CDR3 DNA: TGCAGCGCTGAGCCTACAGGGGACCTCCAACACTACAATGAGCAGTTCTTC.